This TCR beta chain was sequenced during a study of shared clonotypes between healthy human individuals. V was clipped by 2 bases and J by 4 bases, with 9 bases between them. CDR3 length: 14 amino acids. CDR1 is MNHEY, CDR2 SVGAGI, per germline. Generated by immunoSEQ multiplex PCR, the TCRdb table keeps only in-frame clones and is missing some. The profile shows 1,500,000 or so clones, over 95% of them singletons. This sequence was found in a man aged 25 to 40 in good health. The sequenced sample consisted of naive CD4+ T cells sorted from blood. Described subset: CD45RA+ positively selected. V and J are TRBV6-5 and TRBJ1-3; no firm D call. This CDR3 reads CASSYGDSGNTIYF. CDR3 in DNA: TGTGCCAGCAGTTACGGGGATTCCGGAAACACCATATATTTT.